This TCR beta chain comes out of a study of cytomegalovirus exposure and HLA in healthy donors. In regard to this clone: The antigen is not known.

General study points: Reportedly, fewer N-insertions than the roughly 600-donor mean appeared in an Asian-associated ancestry cluster in a later analysis. An analysis done earlier found most TCR beta V segments productive about 87% or about 30% of the time.

This PCR relied on a set of 60 Vbeta primers and 13 Jbeta primers. Here immunoSEQ multiplex PCR was the method, and the copy in TCRdb shows in-frame clones only, minus some. The sample yields 160,000 or so clones, roughly 78% seen once. The germline V gene encodes CDR1 LGHNT and CDR2 FRNRAP. The V end lost 3 bases, the J end lost 5 bases, and 8 bases lay between the germline ends. There are 13 residues in the CDR3. This rearrangement joins TRBV12-5 to TRBJ2-1; possibly TRBD2 for D (6 bases). Sequenced material: PBMCs. The TCR sequence derives from a woman in her thirties or forties in good health and CMV-seronegative. CDR3 DNA: TGTGCTAGTGGTTTTGGAGGGAACAATGAGCAGTTCTTC. Its protein product is CASGFGGNNEQFF.